Presented here are 4 T cell receptor beta chains from one specimen sequenced in a study of T cells after somatic rescue of genetic block. Here immunoSEQ multiplex PCR was the method, and the copy in TCRdb shows in-frame clones only, minus some. The sample includes 65,000 to 70,000 clones, about 90% seen only once; the top ten take over 2.5%. Material: peripheral blood mononuclear cells (PBMCs). Receptor source: a man aged 35-49 years.

This rearrangement joins TRBV27 to TRBJ2-1; D is unclear. The CDR3 contains 15 residues. The V end lost 3 bases, the J end lost 0 bases, and 9 bases lay between the germline ends. Germline assignment: CDR1 MNHEY and CDR2 SMNVEV (reference sequence). CDR3 region: CASSFMVSSYNEQFF. The CDR3 DNA follows: TGTGCCAGCAGTTTTATGGTGAGCTCCTACAATGAGCAGTTCTTC.

This chain connects TRBV11-2 to TRBJ2-7; 7 positions agree with TRBD1. V lost 6 bases and J lost 4; bases outside the gene matches: 9. The CDR3 sequence is 14 residues long. The germline V gene has CDR1 SGHAT and CDR2 FQNNGV. The chain's CDR3 is CASRPGQAGYEQYF. The DNA of the CDR3 is TGTGCCAGCAGACCCGGACAGGCCGGATACGAGCAGTACTTC.

This clone has more than one count but fewer than ten. Other nucleotide sequences from this sample produce the same CDR3. V is TRBV10-3 and J is TRBJ2-5; D not resolved. Looked up from germline, CDR1 is ENHRY and CDR2 is SYGVKD. This CDR3 spans 11 amino acids. V was cut by 2 bases and J by 5 bases, with 3 bases left in between. CDR3 sequence: CAISERETQYF. CDR3 sequence (DNA): TGTGCCATCAGTGAGCGGGAGACCCAGTACTTC.

The chain couples TRBV7-9 to TRBJ2-5; D is unclear. V lost 0 bases and J 1 base, leaving 12 bases between the germline ends. The CDR3 has 16 amino acids. Germline lookup yields CDR1 SEHNR and CDR2 FQNEAQ (reference sequence). CDR3 DNA sequence: TGTGCCAGCAGCTTAGCGGCCAGTACACTCCAAGAGACCCAGTACTTC. It encodes CASSLAASTLQETQYF.